The 18 T cell receptor beta chains below come from one sample, sequenced in a study of T cells expressing NK-cell markers. For each CDR3 protein, TCRdb gives one entry from its re-call of the 5' RACE reads, without DNA. The listing contains some 340,000 distinct CDR3 sequences. Material for sequencing was blood T cells: a sorted CD56 or NKG2C T cell subset, CD4+ or CD8+ T cells, or bulk PBMC T cells (not recorded which). The receptors were sampled from a man aged 18 to 69 in good health.

V is TRBV11-2 and J is TRBJ2-3; the D call from TCRdb, TRBD2, cannot be confirmed without DNA. The germline V gene has CDR1 SGHAT and CDR2 FQNNGV. The CDR3 sequence is 16 residues long. The CDR3 here is CASNRGPSGSTDTQYF.

The chain carries TRBV5-5 and TRBJ2-2. The length of the CDR3 is 13 residues. Per the germline V gene, CDR1 is SGHKS and CDR2 is YYEKEE (reference sequence). CDR3 sequence: CASSLRQTGELFF.

The J gene is TRBJ1-2, the V gene TRBV3-1; the TCRdb call, TRBD1, lacks DNA for checking. Germline CDR1 and CDR2: LGHDT and YNNKEL (reference sequence). This CDR3 is built from 19 residues. The CDR3 spells CASSPPGGWRSPSRYGYTF. Together with reference TRBV3-1 and TRBJ1-2, the CDR3 gives the full variable domain: DTAVSQTPKYLVTQMGNDKSIKCEQNLGHDTMYWYKQDSKKFLKIMFSYNNKELIINETVPNRFSPKSPDKAHLNLHINSLELGDSAVYFCASSPPGGWRSPSRYGYTFGSGTRLTVV.

The chain recombines TRBV6-1 with TRBJ1-4; TCRdb's D gene call, TRBD1, goes unchecked for lack of DNA. This CDR3 region has 16 residues. Germline assignment: CDR1 MNHNS and CDR2 SASEGT. CDR3 protein: CASSRRHRATNEKLFF.

The chain has TRBV5-1 and TRBJ2-6. The germline V gene has CDR1 SGHRS and CDR2 YFSETQ. The CDR3 consists of 15 residues. CDR3 sequence: CASSLVQAGANVLTF.

The chain employs TRBV20-1 and TRBJ2-7; TCRdb lists TRBD1, though no DNA is available to test this call. The V gene's germline CDR1 is DFQATT and CDR2 SNEGSKA (reference sequence). This CDR3 region has 15 residues. CDR3 in amino acids: CSARVQGFGTYEQYF.

J is TRBJ2-7 and V is TRBV20-1; TCRdb's assignment of TRBD1 cannot be checked, as there is no DNA. Germline V gene sequence: CDR1 DFQATT, CDR2 SNEGSKA (reference sequence). The CDR3 contains 13 residues. The CDR3 loop reads CSARNIGGYEQYF.

J is TRBJ1-1 and V is TRBV25-1. Germline CDR1 MGHDK, CDR2 SYGVNS. This CDR3 region has 13 residues. CDR3 residues: CATRFGVNTEAFF.

CDR3 amino acids: CASSVGLAGEQFF. This chain links TRBV6-1 with TRBJ2-1; absent DNA, TCRdb's TRBD2 call cannot be checked. The CDR3 covers 13 residues. Germline V gene lookup returns CDR1 MNHNS and CDR2 SASEGT.

The V gene is TRBV6-1, the J gene TRBJ2-5; TCRdb reports TRBD2, a call that lacks DNA to check it against. This CDR3 is built from 17 residues. Germline loops: CDR1 MNHNS, CDR2 SASEGT. The CDR3 loop reads CASSVKASGGPQETQYF.

The gene calls are TRBV29-1 and TRBJ2-7; TCRdb selects TRBD1, and the lack of DNA leaves this call unchecked. The CDR3 runs to 14 residues. Per the germline V gene, CDR1 is SQVTM and CDR2 is ANQGSEA. The CDR3 sequence: CSVLARHGTNEQYF.

This rearrangement joins TRBV15 to TRBJ2-7; TCRdb selects TRBD2, and the lack of DNA leaves this call unchecked. The CDR3 is 15 residues long. The germline gives CDR1 LNHNV, CDR2 YYDKDF (reference sequence). CDR3 in amino acids: CATSRLRTSTYEQYF. Full variable domain (missing parts from reference TRBV15 and TRBJ2-7): DAMVIQNPRYQVTQFGKPVTLSCSQTLNHNVMYWYQQKSSQAPKLLFHYYDKDFNNEADTPDNFQSRRPNTSFCFLDIRSPGLGDTAMYLCATSRLRTSTYEQYFGPGTRLTVT.

The rearrangement joins TRBV20-1 to TRBJ1-2. This CDR3 is 12 amino acids long. In germline, CDR1 is DFQATT, CDR2 SNEGSKA (reference sequence). The CDR3 sequence: CSASDRTAGGTF.

The genes are TRBV20-1 and TRBJ1-2. The germline gives CDR1 DFQATT, CDR2 SNEGSKA (reference sequence). The CDR3 extends over 14 amino acids. The CDR3 is CSARRGGRSFGYTF.

This chain connects TRBV2 to TRBJ2-3; TCRdb names TRBD1, which stays unverified in the absence of DNA. The V gene's germline CDR1 is SNHLY and CDR2 FYNNEI. The CDR3 is made up of 16 amino acids. This CDR3 is CASARPGQLDTDTQYF.

The chain combines TRBV12-3 or TRBV12-4 with TRBJ2-5; the D gene TCRdb calls, TRBD1, cannot be checked with no DNA. This CDR3 spans 15 amino acids. The CDR3 sequence: CASRQTGTGTETQYF.

This chain links TRBV2 with TRBJ1-3. Germline-derived CDR1 and CDR2 are SNHLY and FYNNEI. CDR3 length: 13 residues. The CDR3: CASISVGGNTIYF.

V usage is TRBV15 and J usage is TRBJ1-1; TCRdb's D call of TRBD1 is untestable without DNA. Germline values: CDR1 LNHNV, CDR2 YYDKDF (reference sequence). The CDR3 runs 15 residues. CDR3 in amino acids: CATSRDTGVRTEAFF. Combining the CDR3 with reference TRBV15 and TRBJ1-1 gives the whole variable domain DAMVIQNPRYQVTQFGKPVTLSCSQTLNHNVMYWYQQKSSQAPKLLFHYYDKDFNNEADTPDNFQSRRPNTSFCFLDIRSPGLGDTAMYLCATSRDTGVRTEAFFGQGTRLTVV.